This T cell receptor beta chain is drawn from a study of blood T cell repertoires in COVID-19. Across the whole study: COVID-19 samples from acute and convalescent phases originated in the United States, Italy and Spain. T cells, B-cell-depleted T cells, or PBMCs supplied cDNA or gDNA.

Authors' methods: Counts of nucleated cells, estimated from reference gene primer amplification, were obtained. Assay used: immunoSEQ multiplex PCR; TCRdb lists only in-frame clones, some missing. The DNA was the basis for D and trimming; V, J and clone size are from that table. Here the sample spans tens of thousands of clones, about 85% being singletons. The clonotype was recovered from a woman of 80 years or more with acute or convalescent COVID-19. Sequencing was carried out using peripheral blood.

Here the CDR3 reads CASSLVQGTGELFF. In nucleotides, the CDR3 is TGCGCCAGCAGCTTGGTTCAGGGGACCGGGGAGCTGTTTTTT. This chain links TRBV5-1 with TRBJ2-2; a weak D match, TRBD1 (6 bases). V lost 0 bases to trimming and J lost 5 bases, with 8 bases between them. The CDR3 totals 14 residues. CDR1 SGHRS and CDR2 YFSETQ come from the germline V gene.